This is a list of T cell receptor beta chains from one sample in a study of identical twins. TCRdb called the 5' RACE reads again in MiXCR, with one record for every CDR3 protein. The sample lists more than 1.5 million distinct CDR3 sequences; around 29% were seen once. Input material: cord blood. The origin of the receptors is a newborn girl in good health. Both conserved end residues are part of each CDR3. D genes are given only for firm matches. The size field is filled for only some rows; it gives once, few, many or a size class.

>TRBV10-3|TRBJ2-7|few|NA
TGTGCCATCAGTGAAGACGGGTCCCTGGACGAGCAGTACTTC
CAISEDGSLDEQYF
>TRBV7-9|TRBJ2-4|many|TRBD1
TGTGCCAGCAGCACCTCGGGACAGTCGCGGAACATTCAGTACTTC
CASSTSGQSRNIQYF
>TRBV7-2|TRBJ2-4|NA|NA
TGTGCCAGCAGCCCCCCCCAAGCTCGAGCCAAAAACATTCAGTACTTC
CASSPPQARAKNIQYF
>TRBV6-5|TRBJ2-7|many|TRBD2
TGTGCCAGCAGTTATTCACCCGGACTAGCGGCCTCCTACGAGCAGTACTTC
CASSYSPGLAASYEQYF
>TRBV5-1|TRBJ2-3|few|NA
TGCGCCAGCAGCTTGGAGGGCTATGTGACGCAGTATTTT
CASSLEGYVTQYF
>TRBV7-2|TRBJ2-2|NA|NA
TGTGCCAGCAGGGGGGCGCGGGCAACCGGGGAGCTGTTTTTT
CASRGARATGELFF
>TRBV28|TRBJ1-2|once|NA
TGTGCCAGCAGTTTAGCGCACCGCTACTATGGCCACACCTTC
CASSLAHRYYGHTF
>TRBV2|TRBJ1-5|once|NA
TGTGCCAGCAGTGATGGTCGGGGGGCGGGTCAGCCCCAGCATTTT
CASSDGRGAGQPQHF
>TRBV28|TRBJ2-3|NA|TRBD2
TGTGCCAGCAGTGAAACTACTAGCGGGAGCACAGATACGCAGTATTTT
CASSETTSGSTDTQYF
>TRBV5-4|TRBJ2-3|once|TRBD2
TGTGCCAGCAGCTTGAAGGGACTAGAGGCCGATACGCAGTATTTT
CASSLKGLEADTQYF
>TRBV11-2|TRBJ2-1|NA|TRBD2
TGTGCCAGCAGCGCTCTAAGGGGGACAGCTAATAGCGGGAGGGCCGTAAATGAGCAGTTCTTC
CASSALRGTANSGRAVNEQFF
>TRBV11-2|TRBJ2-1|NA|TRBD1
TGTGCCAGCAGCTTTTCGGGACAGACCTACAATGAGCAGTTCTTC
CASSFSGQTYNEQFF
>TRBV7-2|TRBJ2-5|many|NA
TGTGCCAGCAGCCCTTGGATCAAACTAGCACGCAACCAAGAGACCCAGTACTTC
CASSPWIKLARNQETQYF
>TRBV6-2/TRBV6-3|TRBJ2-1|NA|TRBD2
TGTGCCAGCAGCCAAACCGGGACTAGGGGTTTCAGGGCACGGTTCTTC
CASSQTGTRGFRARFF
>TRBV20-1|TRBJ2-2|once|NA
TGCAGTGCTAGAGGTTGGGGCAGGTCGAACACCGGGGAGCTGTTTTTT
CSARGWGRSNTGELFF
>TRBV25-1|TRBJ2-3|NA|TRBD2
TGTGCCAGCAGTGGCCGACTAGGAGTAGCGGGAGTGGCAGATACGCAGTATTTT
CASSGRLGVAGVADTQYF
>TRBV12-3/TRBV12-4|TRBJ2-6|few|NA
TGTGCCAGCAGTTCCCTGAGGAGAAGAGGGTCCTCTGGGGCCAACGTCCTGACTTTC
CASSSLRRRGSSGANVLTF
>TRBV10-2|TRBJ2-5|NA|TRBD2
TGCGCCAGCACGCTAGCGGAATACAATGAGCAGTACTTC
CASTLAEYNEQYF
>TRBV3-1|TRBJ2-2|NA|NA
TGTGCCAGCAGCCGAGATCTGGCGATTAACACCGGGGAGCTGTTTTTT
CASSRDLAINTGELFF